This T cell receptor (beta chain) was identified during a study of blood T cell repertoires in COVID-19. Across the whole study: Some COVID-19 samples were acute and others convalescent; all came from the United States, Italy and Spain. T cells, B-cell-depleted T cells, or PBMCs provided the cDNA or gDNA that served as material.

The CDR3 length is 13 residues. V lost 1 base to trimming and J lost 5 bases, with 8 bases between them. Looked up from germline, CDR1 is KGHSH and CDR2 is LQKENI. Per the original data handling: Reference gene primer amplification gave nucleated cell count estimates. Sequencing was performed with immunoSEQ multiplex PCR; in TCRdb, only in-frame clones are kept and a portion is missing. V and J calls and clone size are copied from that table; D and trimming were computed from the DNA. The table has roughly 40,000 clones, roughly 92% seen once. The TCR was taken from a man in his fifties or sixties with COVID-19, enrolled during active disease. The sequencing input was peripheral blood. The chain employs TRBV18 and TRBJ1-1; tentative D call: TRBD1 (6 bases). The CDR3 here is CASSPQGGTEAFF. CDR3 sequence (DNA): TGTGCCAGCTCACCACAGGGGGGGACTGAAGCTTTCTTT.